This note documents a single T cell receptor beta chain sequence. The data originate from a study of technical replicates of blood from several donors. Produced via immunoSEQ multiplex PCR; TCRdb's table is partial and in-frame only. Seen here are approximately 59,000 clones, 86% observed once, and the top ten hold roughly 5.1%. V gave up 3 bases and J gave up 7 bases; unmatched junction bases: 10. Germline V gene data show CDR1 as SGHNT and CDR2 as YYREEE (reference sequence). The CDR3 runs to 16 residues. This TCR was sampled from a human donor in good health. Some clones in this sample may be carry-over from other donors' samples. V and J are TRBV5-4 and TRBJ2-1; TRBD2 matches at 10 bases. What was sequenced was PBMCs. The CDR3 DNA sequence: TGTGCCAGCAGCTCACGGACTAGCGGCCTGAGGAATGAGCAGTTCTTC. This sequence encodes CASSSRTSGLRNEQFF.